Listed here are 13 T cell receptor beta chains from one sample, sequenced in a study of blood T cell repertoires in COVID-19. Sequenced by immunoSEQ multiplex PCR; TCRdb stores in-frame clones only, minus some. The data contain over 120,000 clones, around 87% of them singletons. Sequences were obtained from PBMCs or T cells enriched from blood (not recorded which). Receptors were obtained from a man aged 55 to 70 who had recovered from COVID-19.

The chain uses TRBV19 and TRBJ2-2; D may be TRBD2 (7 bases). The V end lost 7 bases, the J end lost 8 bases, and 17 bases lay between the germline ends. CDR1 is LNHDA and CDR2 is SQIVND in the germline V gene (reference sequence). The CDR3 length is 14 residues. CDR3: CASKSGGPSGELFF. DNA for the CDR3: TGTGCCAGTAAATCCGGGGGGCCGTCTGGGGAGCTGTTTTTT.

V usage is TRBV28 and J usage is TRBJ2-1, with TRBD1 matching over 9 bases. CDR1 is MDHEN, CDR2 SYDVKM, per germline. V shed 6 bases, J shed 9 bases, and the junction held 3 bases outside the gene matches. The CDR3 sequence is 12 residues long. CDR3 in amino acids: CASRGQGREQFF. The CDR3 DNA is TGTGCCAGCAGGGGACAGGGACGTGAGCAGTTCTTC.

V and J are TRBV4-2 and TRBJ1-4; TRBD1 is a possible D gene (6 bases). From germline, CDR1 is LGHNA and CDR2 YNFKEQ. The CDR3 spans 16 residues. The ends were cut back, 2 bases at V and 0 bases at J, with 10 bases in the middle. The CDR3: CASSQSAGATNEKLFF. In nucleotides, the CDR3 is TGTGCCAGCAGCCAAAGTGCAGGGGCAACTAATGAAAAACTGTTTTTT.

The J gene is TRBJ1-3, the V gene TRBV6-5; TRBD1 matches 9 bases. The CDR3 is 15 residues long. J lost 5 bases, V lost 6 bases, and 8 bases had no gene match. CDR1 is MNHEY, CDR2 SVGAGI, per germline. The CDR3: CASRSPGTGRNTIYF. The CDR3 DNA sequence: TGTGCCAGCAGATCACCCGGGACAGGGAGAAACACCATATATTTT.

The chain carries TRBV5-1 and TRBJ2-1; 7 bases line up with TRBD2. The germline CDR1 and CDR2 sequences are SGHRS and YFSETQ. CDR3 length: 15 residues. V lost 4 bases and J lost 12; bases outside the gene matches: 16. In DNA, the CDR3 is TGCGCCAGCAGCCTAGGCGGGGGTCTGGCGGTGGGGCAGTTCTTC. Translated: CASSLGGGLAVGQFF.

The chain carries TRBV5-1 and TRBJ2-7; tentatively, D is TRBD2 (6 bases). Germline assignment: CDR1 SGHRS and CDR2 YFSETQ. The ends were cut back, 4 bases at V and 0 bases at J, with 14 bases in the middle. The CDR3 has 15 amino acids. The DNA of the CDR3 is TGCGCCAGCAGCCTCGTAGCGGTGAGCTCCTACGAGCAGTACTTC. It encodes CASSLVAVSSYEQYF.

CDR3 in DNA: TGTGCCAGCAGCTCCCAGACAGGGGGCCATGAAAAACTGTTTTTT. Amino acid sequence: CASSSQTGGHEKLFF. The rearrangement links TRBV9 to TRBJ1-4; 10 nucleotides line up with TRBD1. From germline, CDR1 is SGDLS and CDR2 YYNGEE. The CDR3 loop spans 15 amino acids. With 4 bases clipped from V and 6 bases from J, the junction kept 6 bases outside the gene matches.

This clone has a single count. In DNA, the CDR3 is TGTGCCAGCAGCAGGACAGGGAATCAGCCCCAGCATTTT. It encodes CASSRTGNQPQHF. The chain recombines TRBV2 with TRBJ1-5; 8 bases match TRBD1. Trimming cost V 6 bases and J 4 bases; bases outside gene matches: 2. The germline CDR1 and CDR2 sequences are SNHLY and FYNNEI. The CDR3 is 13 residues long. Variable domain in full (rest from reference TRBV2 and TRBJ1-5): EPEVTQTPSHQVTQMGQEVILRCVPISNHLYFYWYRQILGQKVEFLVSFYNNEISEKSEIFDDQFSVERPDGSNFTLKIRSTKLEDSAMYFCASSRTGNQPQHFGDGTRLSIL.

The CDR3 loop is CASSVEGVGQPQHF. As DNA, the CDR3 is TGTGCCAGCAGTGTTGAGGGGGTAGGCCAGCCCCAGCATTTT. The chain employs TRBV2 and TRBJ1-5, with D perhaps matching TRBD1 (6 bases). CDR1 and CDR2 from the germline V gene are SNHLY and FYNNEI. The CDR3 length is 14 residues. Trimming removed 4 bases at V and 7 bases at J, with 14 bases between.

The chain is built from TRBV4-2 and TRBJ2-7, with 7 bases aligning to TRBD1. The CDR3 is made up of 15 amino acids. Trimming cost V 1 base and J 5 bases; bases outside gene matches: 8. Per the germline V gene, CDR1 is LGHNA and CDR2 is YNFKEQ. CDR3 in DNA: TGTGCCAGCAGCCAAGGAGGGGGCTCGGTTAACGAGCAGTACTTC. Its protein is CASSQGGGSVNEQYF.

This clone has a single count. V is TRBV6-5 and J is TRBJ1-4, with D uncertain. V gave up 8 bases and J gave up 4 bases, with 17 bases separating them. This CDR3 comprises 15 residues. Germline loops: CDR1 MNHEY, CDR2 SVGAGI. The chain's CDR3 is CASQPGAGINEKLFF. The DNA of the CDR3 is TGTGCCAGCCAGCCGGGAGCCGGGATTAATGAAAAACTGTTTTTT.

The chain employs TRBV6-1 and TRBJ2-1; TRBD2 matches 7 bases. With 0 bases clipped from V and 8 bases from J, the junction kept 10 bases outside the gene matches. This CDR3 contains 16 residues. Germline V gene data show CDR1 as MNHNS and CDR2 as SASEGT. The CDR3 here is CASSEAGGSSGDEQFF. DNA for the CDR3: TGTGCCAGCAGTGAAGCTGGGGGTTCTAGCGGCGATGAGCAGTTCTTC.

The chain uses TRBV19 and TRBJ2-3; possible D gene TRBD1, 6 bases. Between the trimmed V and J ends, which lost 5 bases and 5 bases, there was a span of 14 bases. The CDR3 sequence is 14 residues long. CDR1 and CDR2 (germline): LNHDA, SQIVND (reference sequence). The CDR3 is CASSWQGKGDTQYF. The CDR3 region has the DNA TGTGCCAGTAGTTGGCAGGGGAAGGGAGATACGCAGTATTTT.